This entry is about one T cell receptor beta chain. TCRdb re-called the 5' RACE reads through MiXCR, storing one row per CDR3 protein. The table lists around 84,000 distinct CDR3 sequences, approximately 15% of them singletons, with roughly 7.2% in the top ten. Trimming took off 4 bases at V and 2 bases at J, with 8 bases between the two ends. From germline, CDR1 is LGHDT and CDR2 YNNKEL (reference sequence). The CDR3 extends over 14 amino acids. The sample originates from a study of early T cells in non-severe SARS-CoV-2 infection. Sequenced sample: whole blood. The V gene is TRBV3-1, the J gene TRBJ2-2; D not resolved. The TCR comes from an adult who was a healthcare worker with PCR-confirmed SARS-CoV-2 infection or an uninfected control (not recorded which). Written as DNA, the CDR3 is TGTGCCAGCAGCCCGCGACTCAACACCGGGGAGCTGTTTTTT. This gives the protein CASSPRLNTGELFF.